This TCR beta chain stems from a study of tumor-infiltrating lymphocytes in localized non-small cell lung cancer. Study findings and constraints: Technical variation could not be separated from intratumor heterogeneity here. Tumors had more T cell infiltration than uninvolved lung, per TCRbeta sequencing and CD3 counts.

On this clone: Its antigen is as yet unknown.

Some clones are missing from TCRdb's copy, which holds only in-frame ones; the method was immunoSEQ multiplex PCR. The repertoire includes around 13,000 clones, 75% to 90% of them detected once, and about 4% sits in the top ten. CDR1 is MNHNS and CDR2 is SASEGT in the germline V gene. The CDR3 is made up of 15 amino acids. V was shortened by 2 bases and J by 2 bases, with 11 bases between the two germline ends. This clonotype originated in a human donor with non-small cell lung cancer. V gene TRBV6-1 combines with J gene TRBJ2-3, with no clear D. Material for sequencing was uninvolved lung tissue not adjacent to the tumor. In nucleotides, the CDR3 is TGTGCCAGCAGTGAATGGGCACAAGACACAGATACGCAGTATTTT. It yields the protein CASSEWAQDTDTQYF.